The table lists the clone carrying this TCR beta chain with many counts. All patients picked for sequencing had shown, by flow cytometry, an expansion of CD8+CD57+ cells. The patients, all of them, had severe acquired aplastic anemia. CDR1 SGDLS and CDR2 YYNGEE come from the germline V gene. The CDR3 runs 14 residues. V was trimmed by 0 bases and J by 0 bases, leaving 7 bases between them. The data were taken from a study of CD8+CD57+ T cells in acquired aplastic anemia. Using genomic DNA as the template, TCR beta VDJ and CDR3 profiling was carried out. TCRdb re-called the reads through MiXCR, storing one row per CDR3 protein. The sample lists roughly 290,000 distinct CDR3 sequences; about 50% were seen once.

The sequenced sample was sorted CD4+, CD8+, or CD8+CD57+ T cells (not recorded which) from PBMCs. The sequence was collected from a human donor with aplastic anemia. The rearrangement joins TRBV9 to TRBJ2-7; tentatively, D is TRBD1 (6 bases). The DNA of the CDR3 is TGTGCCAGCAGCGTAGCGGACAGCTCCTACGAGCAGTACTTC. It translates to CASSVADSSYEQYF.